This TCR beta chain originates from a study of cytomegalovirus exposure and HLA in healthy donors. Data came from immunoSEQ multiplex PCR; TCRdb stores just in-frame clones and leaves some out. This sample has roughly 200,000 clones; 80% to 85% occur once, and the top ten carry around 1.3%. The approximately 120-subject validation cohort, separate from the approximately 640-subject first cohort, included the donors. V lost 1 base and J lost 4, with 8 bases in between. CDR3 length equals 13 residues. In germline, CDR1 is SGHAT, CDR2 FQNNGV. As for this clone: Different DNA sequences within this sample yield the same CDR3.

Sequenced material: PBMCs. The receptor's source is a woman under 40 in good health and CMV-seronegative. This rearrangement joins TRBV11-2 to TRBJ2-7; D possibly corresponds to TRBD2 (6 bases). Here the CDR3 reads CASSLVGGYEQYF. CDR3 nucleotide sequence: TGTGCCAGCAGCTTAGTGGGGGGTTACGAGCAGTACTTC.